Listed here are 21 T cell receptor beta chains from one sample, sequenced in a study of T-cell reconstitution after alpha-beta-depleted transplantation in children. Unique molecular identifiers featured in how the TCRbeta library was prepared. TCRdb independently ran MiXCR on the PCR reads; one entry per CDR3 protein. The table lists roughly 790,000 distinct CDR3 sequences, about 16% of them singletons, with approximately 5% in the top ten. Sequences were derived from PBMCs, mostly from graft donor cells, sampled 360 days after TCRalphabeta/CD19-depleted stem cell transplant. The source is a male patient aged 10 to 17 who had a stem cell transplant for acute lymphoblastic leukemia, so the T cells may come from the graft donor.

The rearrangement links TRBV27 to TRBJ2-1; no clear D gene. There are 14 residues in the CDR3. The V end was cut by 2 bases, the J end by 2 bases, with 7 bases between. Germline-derived CDR1 and CDR2 are MNHEY and SMNVEV (reference sequence). CDR3 sequence: CASSLEATYNEQFF. DNA for the CDR3: TGTGCCAGCAGTTTAGAAGCGACCTACAATGAGCAGTTCTTC.

CDR3 coding DNA: TGTGCCAGCTCATCTAGCGGGAGAGGAAACAATGAGCAGTTCTTC. It is translated as CASSSSGRGNNEQFF. The genes are TRBV18 and TRBJ2-1; TRBD2 agrees at 10 bases. CDR3 length equals 15 residues. CDR1 is KGHSH, CDR2 LQKENI, per germline. After removal of 5 bases from V and 5 bases from J, the junction contained 6 bases not matched to a gene. The variable domain in full, with the rest retrieved from reference TRBV18 and TRBJ2-1, is NAGVMQNPRHLVRRRGQEARLRCSPMKGHSHVYWYRQLPEEGLKFMVYLQKENIIDESGMPKERFSAEFPKEGPSILRIQQVVRGDSAAYFCASSSSGRGNNEQFFGPGTRLTVL.

As concerns this clonotype: This sequence may be a read error, since a much larger clone differs from it by one base. V usage is TRBV5-1 and J usage is TRBJ1-4; 9 positions match TRBD1. This CDR3 spans 15 amino acids. The J segment lost 8 bases and the V segment lost 5 bases, leaving 10 bases of the junction unmatched. Germline CDR1 and CDR2: SGHRS and YFSETQ. The CDR3 loop reads CASRAWTGADEKLFF. CDR3 nucleotides: TGCGCCAGCAGAGCCTGGACAGGGGCGGACGAAAAACTGTTTTTT.

This clonotype came up a few times. The gene calls are TRBV18 and TRBJ1-2, with D maybe TRBD1 (5 bases). Germline V gives CDR1 KGHSH, CDR2 LQKENI. V was trimmed by 2 bases and J by 2 bases, leaving 9 bases between them. The CDR3 runs 14 residues. The CDR3 loop is CASSPDRGNYGYTF. The CDR3 bases are TGTGCCAGCTCACCAGACCGGGGGAACTATGGCTACACCTTC.

The chain employs TRBV5-1 and TRBJ2-5; D might be TRBD1 (5 bases). CDR1 is SGHRS and CDR2 is YFSETQ in the germline V gene. The CDR3 runs 13 residues. Trimming took 3 bases from V and 10 from J, leaving 16 bases between them. CDR3 residues: CASSWGRANSQYF. In DNA, the CDR3 is TGCGCCAGCAGCTGGGGCAGGGCTAATAGCCAGTACTTC. Complete variable domain (other parts from reference TRBV5-1 and TRBJ2-5): KAGVTQTPRYLIKTRGQQVTLSCSPISGHRSVSWYQQTPGQGLQFLFEYFSETQRNKGNFPGRFSGRQFSNSRSEMNVSTLELGDSALYLCASSWGRANSQYFGPGTRLLVL.

The chain has TRBV4-1 and TRBJ2-7; 11 bases map to TRBD2. The CDR3 totals 17 residues. The J segment lost 0 bases and the V segment lost 1 base, leaving 5 bases of the junction unmatched. Germline assignment: CDR1 MGHRA and CDR2 YSYEKL. This CDR3 reads CASSQGSGRASSYEQYF. In nucleotides, the CDR3 is TGCGCCAGCAGCCAAGGTAGCGGGAGGGCTTCCTCCTACGAGCAGTACTTC.

The gene calls are TRBV7-6 and TRBJ2-1, with 9 bases that match TRBD2. The CDR3 has 18 amino acids. J lost 0 bases, V lost 4 bases, and 10 bases had no gene match. CDR1 SGHVS and CDR2 FNYEAQ come from the germline V gene. The CDR3 sequence is CASSSTAAGGDSYNEQFF. The CDR3 nucleotides read TGTGCCAGCAGCTCTACGGCAGCGGGAGGAGACTCCTACAATGAGCAGTTCTTC.

A few counts support this clonotype. The chain has TRBV27 and TRBJ2-5; D unclear. The CDR3 loop spans 14 amino acids. Germline CDR1 and CDR2: MNHEY and SMNVEV (reference sequence). Trimming cost V 2 bases and J 1 base, with 8 bases left between them. CDR3 region: CASSLAPLQETQYF. The CDR3 bases are TGTGCCAGCAGTTTAGCACCCCTCCAAGAGACCCAGTACTTC.

In its sample, this clonotype was seen a few times. V is TRBV7-2 and J is TRBJ2-1; D remains ambiguous. This CDR3 is built from 13 residues. V was pared by 1 base and J by 8 bases, with 9 bases between. Germline CDR1 and CDR2: SGHTA and FQGNSA. Here the CDR3 DNA reads TGTGCCAGCAGCTTAGAACCAGGACATGAGCAGTTCTTC. Its translation: CASSLEPGHEQFF.

In the case of this clonotype: Sequence at one end of the junction differs from germline and may be a read error. V is TRBV20-1 and J is TRBJ2-3, with D possibly TRBD1 on 5 matching bases. The CDR3 spans 16 residues. Germline-derived CDR1 and CDR2 are DFQATT and SNEGSKA (reference sequence). The CDR3 nucleotides are TGCGGTGCTAGAGATCCCTACAGGAAACGCACAGATACGCAGTATTTT. This translates into CGARDPYRKRTDTQYF.

This clonotype was picked up a small number of times. This sequence joins TRBV7-3 and TRBJ2-3; TRBD2 aligns across 13 bases. The CDR3 contains 17 residues. V was clipped by 3 bases and J by 3 bases; unmatched bases: 6. CDR1 and CDR2 (germline): SGHTA, FQGTGA. The CDR3 is CASSLGTSGIGTDTQYF. The DNA for the CDR3 is TGTGCCAGCAGCTTGGGGACTAGCGGGATCGGAACAGATACGCAGTATTTT. Supplemented by reference TRBV7-3 and TRBJ2-3, the full variable domain reads GAGVSQTPSNKVTEKGKYVELRCDPISGHTALYWYRQSLGQGPEFLIYFQGTGAADDSGLPNDRFFAVRPEGSVSTLKIQRTERGDSAVYLCASSLGTSGIGTDTQYFGPGTRLTVL.

The table lists this clonotype with a few counts. The chain couples TRBV4-2 to TRBJ2-5; the match to TRBD2 covers 11 bases. The CDR3 is 16 residues long. Germline CDR1 LGHNA, CDR2 YNFKEQ. V shed 5 bases, J shed 2 bases, and the junction held 7 bases outside the gene matches. CDR3 loop: CASSNPTSGNQETQYF. The CDR3 DNA sequence: TGTGCCAGCAGCAACCCGACTAGCGGGAATCAAGAGACCCAGTACTTC.

There are a few counts of this clonotype. The V gene is TRBV20-1, the J gene TRBJ2-7; TRBD1 agrees at 12 bases. Germline-derived CDR1 and CDR2 are DFQATT and SNEGSKA (reference sequence). The junction had 2 bases not matched to a gene; V was cut back by 6 bases and J by 2 bases. The CDR3 has 13 amino acids. The CDR3 loop reads CSAGTGGPYEQYF. The CDR3 nucleotides are TGCAGTGCCGGGACAGGGGGCCCCTACGAGCAGTACTTC.

The chain joins TRBV27 to TRBJ2-3; 16 bases match TRBD2. J gave up 4 bases and V 3 bases, and 4 bases lay outside the gene matches. Germline loops: CDR1 MNHEY, CDR2 SMNVEV (reference sequence). This CDR3 is built from 17 residues. The DNA for the CDR3 is TGTGCCAGCAGTTTTGGGACTAGCGGGAGGGCCCCAGATACGCAGTATTTT. Translating gives CASSFGTSGRAPDTQYF.

This clonotype has more than one count but fewer than ten. V gene TRBV7-9 combines with J gene TRBJ1-5; 9 nucleotides align to TRBD1. V lost 6 bases, J lost 1 base, and 4 bases stayed unmatched. This CDR3 has 15 residues. Germline V gene data show CDR1 as SEHNR and CDR2 as FQNEAQ (reference sequence). Written as DNA, the CDR3 is TGTGCCAGCAGGGCCGGGACAGGGAGCAATCAGCCCCAGCATTTT. Its protein product is CASRAGTGSNQPQHF.

In this sample, this clonotype turned up a few times. J is TRBJ1-2 and V is TRBV27, with D hard to call. This CDR3 is 11 amino acids long. Trimming stripped 4 bases from V and 8 bases from J, with 8 bases between. Germline lookup yields CDR1 MNHEY and CDR2 SMNVEV (reference sequence). The CDR3: CASSSRGGYTF. The CDR3 DNA is TGTGCCAGCAGTTCGCGAGGAGGCTACACCTTC.

The chain combines TRBV29-1 with TRBJ2-7; 10 nucleotides align to TRBD2. The ends lost 6 bases at V and 4 bases at J; junction bases unmatched: 9. Germline values: CDR1 SQVTM, CDR2 ANQGSEA. This CDR3 has 14 residues. The CDR3 DNA is TGCAGCGTGCAAGTAGCGGGAGGTCTTTACGAGCAGTACTTC. Protein product: CSVQVAGGLYEQYF.

The chain carries TRBV3-1 and TRBJ1-4, with TRBD1 matching 8 bases. V trimming: 6 bases; J trimming: 0 bases; junction bases outside the gene matches: 12. Looked up from germline, CDR1 is LGHDT and CDR2 is YNNKEL (reference sequence). The CDR3 contains 18 residues. DNA for the CDR3: TGTGCCAGCAGGCGGGCGACAGGGGCCTTTGCAACTAATGAAAAACTGTTTTTT. As protein: CASRRATGAFATNEKLFF.

The chain links TRBV4-1 to TRBJ2-1, with 10 bases lining up with TRBD2. The CDR3 contains 20 residues. The V gene end was trimmed by 4 bases and the J gene end by 7 bases; junction bases not matched to a gene: 22. Germline V gene lookup returns CDR1 MGHRA and CDR2 YSYEKL. The CDR3 nucleotides read TGCGCCAGCAGCCTGGAACGGACAGGGCGGCGAGCTAGCGGGAGAAATGAGCAGTTCTTC. As protein: CASSLERTGRRASGRNEQFF.

This clonotype showed up just a few times. This chain joins TRBV29-1 and TRBJ2-3, with D perhaps matching TRBD2 (6 bases). V was clipped by 4 bases and J by 0 bases, with 11 bases between them. The CDR3 is made up of 14 amino acids. CDR1 is SQVTM, CDR2 ANQGSEA, per germline. The CDR3 region has the DNA TGCAGCGTTGCGGACGGGACTAGCACAGATACGCAGTATTTT. Its protein product is CSVADGTSTDTQYF.

The rearrangement links TRBV11-2 to TRBJ2-1; a possible D gene is TRBD2 (6 bases). The CDR3 has 18 amino acids. Germline-derived CDR1 and CDR2 are SGHAT and FQNNGV. V was cut by 1 base and J by 0 bases, with 16 bases left in between. The CDR3 protein is CASSLVLPWGDSYNEQFF. The DNA for the CDR3 is TGTGCCAGCAGCTTAGTCCTCCCTTGGGGGGACTCCTACAATGAGCAGTTCTTC.